These 14 T cell receptor beta chains came from one sample sequenced in a study of T cell responses to AZD1222 COVID-19 vaccine (dated by TCRdb to about 2021). To prepare the library, the immunoSEQ multiplex PCR assay was applied. Drawn from immuneACCESS, this table holds only the in-frame rearrangements with V and J called that TCRdb kept. Clones are partly lost; checked studies trace under half to an unresolved V gene and leave the rest unexplained. The sample profile shows some 150,000 clones; 86% of them were found once. Clones ranked in the top ten supply approximately 5.4% of the sample. What this sample's time point label stands for: about 28 days (+/-7) after the second vaccine dose. Sample: peripheral blood, taken 28 days after the second AZD1222 dose. The source of these receptors is an adult who received the AZD1222 COVID-19 vaccine.

The chain combines TRBV20-1 with TRBJ1-2, with no clear D. The V end lost 5 bases, the J end lost 8 bases, and 12 bases lay between the germline ends. Germline V gene data show CDR1 as DFQATT and CDR2 as SNEGSKA (reference sequence). This CDR3 spans 11 amino acids. CDR3 sequence: CSAPQYEGYTF. The CDR3 DNA is TGCAGTGCTCCCCAATATGAGGGCTACACCTTC.

The rearrangement joins TRBV3-1 (or the pseudogene TRBV3-2) to TRBJ2-7; possibly TRBD1 for D (5 bases). Germline V lookup: CDR1 LGHDT, CDR2 YNNKEL (reference sequence). The V and J ends lost 1 base and 3 bases respectively, with 10 bases between them. The CDR3 spans 14 residues. CDR3 sequence: CASSQVQDDYEQYF. CDR3 in DNA: TGTGCCAGCAGCCAAGTACAGGACGACTACGAGCAGTACTTC.

The V and J genes are TRBV18 and TRBJ1-5; no clear D. V lost 3 bases and J lost 3, with 3 bases in between. Germline values: CDR1 KGHSH, CDR2 LQKENI. The CDR3 is 12 residues long. The CDR3 coding sequence is TGTGCCAGCTCACCCCCCAATCAGCCCCAGCATTTT. This gives the protein CASSPPNQPQHF.

This sequence joins TRBV4-1 and TRBJ1-3, with a possible D match to TRBD1 (5 bases). This CDR3 comprises 16 residues. Germline V CDR1 and CDR2: MGHRA, YSYEKL. V gave up 0 bases and J gave up 2 bases, with 11 bases separating them. CDR3: CASSQEWGPAGNTIYF. The CDR3 region has the DNA TGCGCCAGCAGCCAAGAATGGGGCCCAGCTGGAAACACCATATATTTT.

V and J are TRBV5-6 and TRBJ2-5; D is ambiguous. This CDR3 region has 14 residues. Looked up from germline, CDR1 is SGHDT and CDR2 is YYEEEE. The V end was cut by 4 bases, the J end by 2 bases, with 12 bases between. CDR3 sequence reads: CASSQALGQETQYF. The DNA of the CDR3 is TGTGCCAGCAGCCAAGCGTTGGGACAAGAGACCCAGTACTTC.

V is TRBV6-1 and J is TRBJ1-2, with 7 bases matching TRBD1. The CDR3 loop spans 16 amino acids. Germline CDR1 MNHNS, CDR2 SASEGT. J lost 3 bases, V lost 0 bases, and 7 bases had no gene match. The CDR3 is CASSEAARDSHYGYTF. CDR3 DNA: TGTGCCAGCAGTGAAGCGGCAAGGGACAGCCACTATGGCTACACCTTC.

The CDR3 coding sequence is TGTGCCTGGGGTCATCCTAATGAAAAACTGTTTTTT. Translation: CAWGHPNEKLFF. The V and J genes are TRBV30 and TRBJ1-4; D is unresolved. Germline CDR1 and CDR2: GTSNPN and SVGIG (reference sequence). The CDR3 length is 12 residues. V dropped 5 bases and J dropped 3 bases, with 7 bases sitting between them.

The rearrangement joins TRBV7-9 to TRBJ2-1, with TRBD2 matching 12 bases. Losses at the gene ends were 3 bases for V and 8 bases for J; bases not matched to a gene: 11. Germline V gives CDR1 SEHNR, CDR2 FQNEAQ (reference sequence). This CDR3 comprises 17 residues. CDR3 loop: CASSFPLTSGSVDEQFF. In nucleotides, the CDR3 is TGTGCCAGCAGCTTCCCATTGACTAGCGGGAGCGTGGATGAGCAGTTCTTC. The complete variable domain, with remaining parts taken from reference TRBV7-9 and TRBJ2-1, reads DTGVSQNPRHKITKRGQNVTFRCDPISEHNRLYWYRQTLGQGPEFLTYFQNEAQLEKSRLLSDRFSAERPKGSFSTLEIQRTEQGDSAMYLCASSFPLTSGSVDEQFFGPGTRLTVL.

Turning to this clone: This specimen includes other DNA sequences encoding the same CDR3. The J gene is TRBJ1-1, the V gene TRBV7-9; D remains ambiguous. This CDR3 spans 13 amino acids. Germline V gives CDR1 SEHNR, CDR2 FQNEAQ (reference sequence). Trimming left V 0 bases short and J 1 base short, with 3 bases between. The DNA of the CDR3 is TGTGCCAGCAGCTTAGCAGCGAACACTGAAGCTTTCTTT. It codes for CASSLAANTEAFF.

The gene calls are TRBV7-2 and TRBJ2-2; D is ambiguous. Trimming removed 6 bases from V and 1 base from J, with 6 bases in between. The germline gives CDR1 SGHTA, CDR2 FQGNSA. CDR3 length: 13 residues. The CDR3 sequence: CASRQQNTGELFF. Here the CDR3 DNA reads TGTGCCAGCAGGCAACAGAACACCGGGGAGCTGTTTTTT.

The genes are TRBV19 and TRBJ2-7; TRBD1 might be the D (6 bases). Germline assignment: CDR1 LNHDA and CDR2 SQIVND (reference sequence). Trimming left V 3 bases short and J 4 bases short, with 19 bases between. The CDR3 has 16 amino acids. DNA for the CDR3: TGTGCCAGTAGTATCCCCACCGACAGGCTTATTTACGAGCAGTACTTC. It codes for CASSIPTDRLIYEQYF.

This clone occurred a few times. The DNA for the CDR3 is TGTGCCAGCAGCTTAGAGATCGGGGACAGCTACGAGCAGTACTTC. The encoded protein is CASSLEIGDSYEQYF. The chain links TRBV7-9 to TRBJ2-7, with 7 nucleotides matching TRBD1. The germline CDR1 and CDR2 sequences are SEHNR and FQNEAQ (reference sequence). The J segment lost 3 bases and the V segment lost 1 base, leaving 6 bases of the junction unmatched. The CDR3 is made up of 15 amino acids.

The sample holds a few counts of this clone. The rearrangement uses TRBV30 and TRBJ1-1, with unresolved D. The V end was cut by 4 bases, the J end by 1 base, with 7 bases between. Germline-derived CDR1 and CDR2 are GTSNPN and SVGIG (reference sequence). This CDR3 spans 12 amino acids. The CDR3 protein is CAWNAGNTEAFF. CDR3 DNA sequence: TGTGCCTGGAATGCCGGGAACACTGAAGCTTTCTTT. Using reference TRBV30 and TRBJ1-1 for the parts outside the CDR3, the full variable domain is SQTIHQWPATLVQPVGSPLSLECTVEGTSNPNLYWYRQAAGRGLQLLFYSVGIGQISSEVPQNLSASRPQDRQFILSSKKLLLSDSGFYLCAWNAGNTEAFFGQGTRLTVV.

The chain carries TRBV5-1 and TRBJ2-1, with 14 nucleotides matching TRBD2. Trimming took 7 bases from V and 2 from J; bases not matched to a gene: 5. The CDR3 totals 16 residues. Per germline, CDR1 SGHRS and CDR2 YFSETQ. CDR3 nucleotides: TGCGCCAGCGGGGGGACTAGCGGGAGTGCCTACAATGAGCAGTTCTTC. Its protein is CASGGTSGSAYNEQFF. The full variable domain, completed using reference TRBV5-1 and TRBJ2-1, is KAGVTQTPRYLIKTRGQQVTLSCSPISGHRSVSWYQQTPGQGLQFLFEYFSETQRNKGNFPGRFSGRQFSNSRSEMNVSTLELGDSALYLCASGGTSGSAYNEQFFGPGTRLTVL.